This T cell receptor (beta chain) was obtained from a study of PD-1 blockade in classical Hodgkin lymphoma. Study results and limitations: Repertoire differences have undefined causes, possibly disease activity or prior therapy. Reported baseline diversity: healthy donors highest, relapsed/refractory patients lowest.

Described time point: newly diagnosed, previously untreated cHL patient sample. Out of thawed PBMCs, magnetic negative selection purified CD4+ T cells. Comparison used PBMCs from newly diagnosed, untreated classical Hodgkin lymphoma. The data were produced by immunoSEQ multiplex PCR, yet TCRdb's version contains in-frame clones alone and is incomplete. This table has approximately 27,000 clones, 89% appearing once. With V trimmed by 6 bases and J by 4 bases, 12 bases remained unmatched. This CDR3 comprises 16 residues. The V gene's germline CDR1 is SGHVS and CDR2 FQNEAQ. Of note for this clone: Its target is unknown.

The sample taken for sequencing was CD4+ T cells from blood. The clonotype was recovered from a human donor with classical Hodgkin lymphoma. The chain uses TRBV7-8 and TRBJ2-1, with 7 bases lining up with TRBD2. CDR3 sequence: CASSYTSDPRYNEQFF. Written as DNA, the CDR3 is TGTGCCAGCAGTTATACTAGCGACCCTAGGTACAATGAGCAGTTCTTC.